This is a list of T cell receptor beta chains from one sample in a study of OX40 agonist ivuxolimab in advanced cancers. The repertoire was sequenced with immunoSEQ multiplex PCR; TCRdb's copy has only in-frame clones and lacks some. Of 70,000 or so clones listed, about three quarters are singletons. The material was CD4+ or CD8+ T cells sorted from blood, obtained in a trial of the OX40 agonist ivuxolimab. The source of these receptors is an adult with an advanced solid tumor such as melanoma, head and neck, liver or kidney cancer. Each CDR3 is given without its conserved first and last residue. Size is stated for part of the rows, as once, few or many counts, or as a class when the clone is expanded.

clone_size j_call v_call cdr3_aa
- TRBJ1-5 TRBV18 ASSRGQNQPQH
few TRBJ2-2 TRBV9 ASSSRANTGELF
- TRBJ2-7 TRBV7-2 ASSPYTRAKDYEQY
once TRBJ2-7 TRBV9 ASSPGGQGYEQY
- TRBJ1-2 TRBV15 ATSRTDRVYGYT
- TRBJ1-4 TRBV9 ASSKDQGATNEKLF
- TRBJ2-3 TRBV7-6 ASSLVSSESTDTQY
few TRBJ2-3 TRBV29-1 SAPLDTQY
- TRBJ1-3 TRBV30 AWSPFKGSSGNTIY
- TRBJ1-2 TRBV5-6 ASSLSGNYGYT
- TRBJ2-3 TRBV5-1 ASSLGSALWGTDTQY
- TRBJ2-7 TRBV9 ASSVDSGPYEQY
- TRBJ1-2 TRBV2 ASSDTGLINYGYT
- TRBJ2-2 TRBV5-1 ASSSRLAGVTGELF
few TRBJ1-1 TRBV4-2 ASSLRNTEAF
- TRBJ1-3 TRBV6-5 ASSYMGSSGNTIY
- TRBJ2-2 TRBV2 ASSDRGTGELF
few TRBJ2-2 TRBV7-2 ASSLGLAGGNTGELF
once TRBJ2-2 TRBV2 ASSRGQGDTGELF
- TRBJ2-5 TRBV2 ATIPSGRPGETQY
- TRBJ1-5 TRBV11-2 ASSLGTNQPQH
- TRBJ2-1 TRBV9 ASSATGLSYNEQF
- TRBJ2-7 TRBV15 ATSSDRGNEQY
few TRBJ2-1 TRBV5-8 ASSGGTSVYNEQF
- TRBJ1-2 TRBV6-5 ASSLLGYT
- TRBJ1-2 TRBV28 ASLKGDRVHGYT
- TRBJ2-7 TRBV10-2 ASRESERTGAYEQY
- TRBJ2-1 TRBV28 ASSFQRYEQF
- TRBJ1-1 TRBV6-4 ASAPSGNTEAF
- TRBJ1-4 TRBV11-2 ASSSRDSEKLF
- TRBJ1-4 TRBV19 ASRETGPNEKLF
once TRBJ1-4 TRBV28 ASSLSNRRAGRNEKLF
- TRBJ1-2 TRBV29-1 SVEGWGAEGYT
- TRBJ2-5 TRBV9 ASSAGGLTQETQY
- TRBJ1-2 TRBV1 TSRKGSVRKTYGYT
- TRBJ2-4 TRBV6-1 ASRQSKNIQY
- TRBJ2-1 TRBV6-1 ASRARELRNEQF
- TRBJ1-2 TRBV10-1 ASSYSPNYGYT
- TRBJ2-2 TRBV7-9 ASSGNRRNTGELF
- TRBJ1-2 TRBV7-8 ASSLRGGGNYGYT
- TRBJ2-7 TRBV18 ASSPTGSGAEQY
- TRBJ2-3 TRBV10-3 AISENGQYTDTQY
- TRBJ1-1 TRBV19 ATSGTGEIKILYGTEAF
- TRBJ2-7 TRBV2 ASSADQEREGYEQY
- TRBJ2-5 TRBV2 ASSEATSGSVQY
- TRBJ1-2 TRBV7-3 ASSLGTGDYGYT
- TRBJ2-3 TRBV7-8 ASSSTDTDTQY
few TRBJ2-2 TRBV27 ASSLLRVRDTGELF
- TRBJ2-3 TRBV5-1 ASSLGWGFTDTQY
- TRBJ2-1 TRBV7-2 ASTKQGLAYNEQF
- TRBJ1-5 TRBV15 ATRGQGGASNQPQH
- TRBJ1-1 TRBV11-2 ASMTGGDTEAF
- TRBJ2-1 TRBV18 ASSPPSYNEQF
- TRBJ1-1 TRBV9 ASSVQVYTEAF
- TRBJ2-3 TRBV29-1 SVEESRDTQY